The clone carrying this TCR beta chain has a handful of counts. No antigen is known for it. The record originates from a study of post-analysis software for immune sequencing data. Study-wide findings and caveats: Patients with multiple sclerosis recorded significantly lower normalized Chao1 diversity than controls, the study found. Strong co-clustering by F measure was evident for samples that had been prepared in the same batch. Patients had higher frequencies than controls of about five TRBV segments, including TRBV5-6, TRBV5-1 and TRBV20-1.

The V gene's germline CDR1 is SGHAT and CDR2 FQNNGV. This CDR3 region has 16 residues. The germline V and J ends were trimmed by 5 bases and 0 bases, with 11 bases remaining between them. Tagging with unique molecular identifiers was a feature of the TCR beta cDNA libraries. Some 500,000 cDNA molecules were obtained per 1 to 10 million input T cells. MiXCR, applied by TCRdb to the PCR reads, yields one record per CDR3 protein. The sample has 750,000 to 950,000 distinct CDR3 sequences; about 57% are singletons. The J gene is TRBJ2-6, the V gene TRBV11-2; D perhaps matches TRBD1 (6 bases). The sample comprised blood. The clonotype originates from a girl aged 10 to 17 with multiple sclerosis. The CDR3 here is CASSRGKSSGANVLTF. In DNA, the CDR3 is TGTGCCAGCAGCAGGGGGAAGAGCTCTGGGGCCAACGTCCTGACTTTC.